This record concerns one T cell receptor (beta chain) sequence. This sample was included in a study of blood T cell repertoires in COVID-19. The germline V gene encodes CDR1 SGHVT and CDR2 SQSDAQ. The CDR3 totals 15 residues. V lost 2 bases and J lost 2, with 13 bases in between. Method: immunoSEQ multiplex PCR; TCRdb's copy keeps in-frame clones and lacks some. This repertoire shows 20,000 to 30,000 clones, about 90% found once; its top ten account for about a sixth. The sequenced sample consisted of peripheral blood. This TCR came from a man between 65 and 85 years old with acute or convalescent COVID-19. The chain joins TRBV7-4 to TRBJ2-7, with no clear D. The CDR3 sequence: CASSLWQVPTYEQYF. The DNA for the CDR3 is TGTGCCAGCAGCTTATGGCAGGTCCCTACCTACGAGCAGTACTTC.